This T cell receptor (beta chain) was recorded in a study of T cells after yellow fever vaccination. CDR3 length: 14 residues. Germline-derived CDR1 and CDR2 are PRHDT and FYEKMQ (reference sequence). J lost 8 bases, V lost 6 bases, and 12 bases had no gene match. TCRdb reanalysed the 5' RACE reads using MiXCR and keeps one entry per CDR3 protein. The sample records some 300,000 distinct CDR3 sequences, under 9% being singletons. The gene calls are TRBV13 and TRBJ2-7; 8 positions agree with TRBD1. The receptor's source is a man aged 18 to 30 who received the YFV17D yellow fever vaccine. Sample: CD4+ T cells sorted from PBMCs, taken 5 days after the yellow fever booster vaccination. CDR3 residues: CASRRGQGKNQQYV. DNA for the CDR3: TGTGCCAGCAGACGCGGACAGGGTAAGAATCAGCAGTACGTC.